This T cell receptor (beta chain) was observed in a study of cytomegalovirus exposure and HLA in healthy donors. From germline, CDR1 is MNHNY and CDR2 SVGAGI (reference sequence). V was clipped by 2 bases and J by 7 bases; unmatched bases: 6. The CDR3 is 16 amino acids. The PCR made use of 60 Vbeta and 13 Jbeta primers. Under the authors' procedure: An analysis that came later counted tens of millions of unique TCR beta chains, 9 million to 12 million shared. TCRdb's copy holds only in-frame clones and misses some; the assay was immunoSEQ multiplex PCR. From that table come the V and J calls and clone size; the DNA was used to work out D and trimming. The repertoire holds tens of thousands of clones, over 75% seen once, with about 1.2% in the top ten.

The V call is TRBV6-6, the J call TRBJ2-2; 11 nucleotides align to TRBD1. The clonotype comes from a girl aged 2-10 years in good health and CMV-seropositive. Material for sequencing was PBMCs. For the CDR3, the DNA is TGTGCCAGCAGTTACCCGGGACAGGGGGTTTACGGGGAGCTGTTTTTT. Protein: CASSYPGQGVYGELFF.